Following are 27 T cell receptor beta chains from one sample sequenced in a study of blood T cell repertoires in COVID-19. Sequencing was performed with immunoSEQ multiplex PCR; in TCRdb, only in-frame clones are kept and a portion is missing. The table records about 220,000 clones, around 81% of them present only once. The specimen was peripheral blood. These receptor sequences come from an older woman with acute or convalescent COVID-19.

This chain connects TRBV18 to TRBJ2-1, with 14 bases that match TRBD2. This CDR3 is 20 amino acids long. V was clipped by 3 bases and J by 5 bases; unmatched bases: 15. Germline V gene sequence: CDR1 KGHSH, CDR2 LQKENI. CDR3 in DNA: TGTGCCAGCTCACCCTCTAGACTAGCGGGGGGGAGACTACCTGACAATGAGCAGTTCTTC. Protein product: CASSPSRLAGGRLPDNEQFF.

The CDR3 sequence: CASSNAAGGLVTQYF. The CDR3 DNA reads as TGTGCCAGCAGCAACGCAGCGGGGGGGCTTGTTACGCAGTATTTT. V gene TRBV11-1 combines with J gene TRBJ2-3; 10 nucleotides align to TRBD2. V shed 5 bases and J 8 bases; nucleotides not matched to a gene: 10. This CDR3 has 15 amino acids. The germline V gene has CDR1 SGHAT and CDR2 FQDESV (reference sequence). The full variable domain, rest sourced from reference TRBV11-1 and TRBJ2-3, is EAEVAQSPRYKITEKSQAVAFWCDPISGHATLYWYRQILGQGPELLVQFQDESVVDDSQLPKDRFSAERLKGVDSTLKIQPAELGDSAMYLCASSNAAGGLVTQYFGPGTRLTVL.

The CDR3 loop is CASSPTSEPNTGELFF. The CDR3 DNA is TGTGCCAGCAGCCCAACTAGCGAACCGAACACCGGGGAGCTGTTTTTT. The V and J genes are TRBV9 and TRBJ2-2, with 7 bases that match TRBD2. Trimming removed 4 bases from V and 0 bases from J; junction bases left unmatched: 6. The CDR3 extends over 16 amino acids. Germline CDR1 reads SGDLS; CDR2 reads YYNGEE.

The chain employs TRBV5-6 and TRBJ1-1; 7 bases are shared with TRBD1. Per germline, CDR1 SGHDT and CDR2 YYEEEE. There are 12 residues in the CDR3. The trim removed 0 bases at V and 10 bases at J, leaving 3 bases unmatched. The DNA of the CDR3 is TGTGCCAGCAGCTTGGGCGACAGGGCAGCTTTCTTT. Translation: CASSLGDRAAFF.

J is TRBJ1-1 and V is TRBV19; D gene uncertain. The CDR3 has 14 residues. Per germline, CDR1 LNHDA and CDR2 SQIVND (reference sequence). V was shortened by 5 bases and J by 1 base, with 11 bases between the two germline ends. The CDR3 bases are TGTGCCAGTAGTCTCTTGATACAGAACACTGAAGCTTTCTTT. It translates to CASSLLIQNTEAFF.

The gene calls are TRBV5-4 and TRBJ2-7; 8 nucleotides match TRBD2. J lost 0 bases, V lost 2 bases, and 4 bases had no gene match. The CDR3 runs 15 residues. CDR1 is SGHNT, CDR2 YYREEE, per germline (reference sequence). CDR3 in amino acids: CASSLGGLASYEQYF. CDR3 in DNA: TGTGCCAGCAGCTTAGGAGGACTAGCCTCCTACGAGCAGTACTTC.

The chain uses TRBV5-4 and TRBJ2-1, with TRBD1 matching 8 bases. V gave up 4 bases and J gave up 8 bases; unmatched junction bases: 5. Germline V gene data show CDR1 as SGHNT and CDR2 as YYREEE (reference sequence). The CDR3 is 13 residues long. The CDR3, as DNA: TGTGCCAGCAGCAGAACAGGGGGAGATGAGCAGTTCTTC. It is translated as CASSRTGGDEQFF.

This chain joins TRBV20-1 and TRBJ1-2, with 7 bases identical to TRBD1. Trimming removed 3 bases from V and 5 bases from J; junction bases left unmatched: 6. The CDR3 spans 13 residues. Per germline, CDR1 DFQATT and CDR2 SNEGSKA (reference sequence). This CDR3 reads CSASEGGWYGYTF. The CDR3 DNA sequence: TGCAGTGCTAGTGAAGGGGGCTGGTATGGCTACACCTTC.

J is TRBJ1-3 and V is TRBV9; a possible D gene is TRBD1 (6 bases). The germline V gene has CDR1 SGDLS and CDR2 YYNGEE. The CDR3 is 15 amino acids. The ends were cut back, 4 bases at V and 0 bases at J, with 11 bases in the middle. For the CDR3, the DNA is TGTGCCAGCAGCACGGACAGAGCCTCTGGAAACACCATATATTTT. Its translation: CASSTDRASGNTIYF.

The rearrangement uses TRBV3-1 (or the pseudogene TRBV3-2) and TRBJ2-1, with 9 positions matching TRBD2. J lost 8 bases, V lost 1 base, and 9 bases had no gene match. Looked up from germline, CDR1 is LGHDT and CDR2 is YNNKEL (reference sequence). CDR3 length equals 16 residues. CDR3 nucleotide sequence: TGTGCCAGCAGCCAAGTTGCGAGCGGGGGGAGGGATGAGCAGTTCTTC. Protein sequence: CASSQVASGGRDEQFF.

The rearrangement joins TRBV30 to TRBJ2-5, with 7 positions matching TRBD2. The trim removed 3 bases at V and 0 bases at J, leaving 7 bases unmatched. The CDR3 extends over 15 amino acids. Germline CDR1 reads GTSNPN; CDR2 reads SVGIG (reference sequence). CDR3 bases: TGTGCCTGGAGACCAAGCGGGGCGAACCAAGAGACCCAGTACTTC. This sequence encodes CAWRPSGANQETQYF.

The table lists this clone with a few counts. The V gene is TRBV7-2, the J gene TRBJ1-4; D gene ambiguous. The length of the CDR3 is 15 residues. Germline CDR1 is SGHTA and CDR2 is FQGNSA. The germline V and J ends were trimmed by 4 bases and 3 bases, with 12 bases remaining between them. CDR3 in DNA: TGTGCCAGCAGCTCGTACATCGCCCCTAATGAAAAACTGTTTTTT. Amino acids: CASSSYIAPNEKLFF.

V gene TRBV5-4 combines with J gene TRBJ1-3; D call uncertain. The CDR3 sequence is 17 residues long. The germline V and J ends were trimmed by 0 bases and 2 bases, with 15 bases remaining between them. Per germline, CDR1 SGHNT and CDR2 YYREEE (reference sequence). CDR3: CASSLESSSIAGNTIYF. Here the CDR3 DNA reads TGTGCCAGCAGCTTGGAGTCGAGTTCAATCGCTGGAAACACCATATATTTT. The full variable domain, in which reference TRBV5-4 and TRBJ1-3 provide the parts outside the CDR3, is ETGVTQSPTHLIKTRGQQVTLRCSSQSGHNTVSWYQQALGQGPQFIFQYYREEENGRGNFPPRFSGLQFPNYSSELNVNALELDDSALYLCASSLESSSIAGNTIYFGEGSWLTVV.

The gene calls are TRBV13 and TRBJ2-2, with 7 bases matching TRBD2. The length of the CDR3 is 18 residues. Germline V gene lookup returns CDR1 PRHDT and CDR2 FYEKMQ (reference sequence). Losses at the gene ends were 1 base for V and 1 base for J; bases not matched to a gene: 9. The CDR3 coding sequence is TGTGCCAGCAGCTTAGCGGTGTGGCGGGGGATGAACACCGGGGAGCTGTTTTTT. This sequence encodes CASSLAVWRGMNTGELFF.

Comments on this clone: The same CDR3 arises from other DNA sequences in this sample as well. The CDR3 nucleotides are TGTGCCAGCAGCCAAGGGTCAGGGGCATATGAGCAGTACTTC. It specifies CASSQGSGAYEQYF. The chain is built from TRBV3-1 (or the pseudogene TRBV3-2) and TRBJ2-7; the D gene is possibly TRBD1 (6 bases). Germline CDR1 reads LGHDT; CDR2 reads YNNKEL (reference sequence). CDR3 length: 14 residues. The V end was cut by 1 base, the J end by 7 bases, with 14 bases between.

The chain joins TRBV4-1 to TRBJ1-6, with 10 bases that match TRBD1. Germline assignment: CDR1 MGHRA and CDR2 YSYEKL. The CDR3 extends over 17 amino acids. Germline trimming cut 1 base from V and 8 bases from J; bases unmatched to any gene: 8. The chain's CDR3 is CASSQVTSGTGDSPLHF. CDR3 sequence (DNA): TGCGCCAGCAGCCAAGTGACATCTGGGACAGGGGATTCACCCCTCCACTTT.

This clone appeared once. J is TRBJ2-7 and V is TRBV18; 9 nucleotides agree with TRBD1. V trimming: 0 bases; J trimming: 4 bases; junction bases outside the gene matches: 1. CDR3 size: 14 residues. The germline V gene has CDR1 KGHSH and CDR2 LQKENI. This CDR3 is CASSPPGQGYEQYF. CDR3 DNA sequence: TGTGCCAGCTCACCACCGGGACAGGGTTACGAGCAGTACTTC.

The V call is TRBV4-1, the J call TRBJ2-7; 8 bases map to TRBD1. CDR3 length: 14 residues. Germline V CDR1 and CDR2: MGHRA, YSYEKL. J was trimmed by 7 bases and V by 3 bases; bases with no gene match: 8. The CDR3: CASSQRIGQGEQYF. For the CDR3, the DNA is TGCGCCAGCAGCCAGCGGATTGGACAGGGAGAGCAGTACTTC.

The chain employs TRBV6-4 and TRBJ1-6; D call uncertain. This CDR3 has 13 residues. The germline V and J ends were trimmed by 4 bases and 14 bases, with 15 bases remaining between them. Germline CDR1 MRHNA, CDR2 SNTAGT. CDR3 in amino acids: CASSASGGQSLHF. In nucleotides, the CDR3 is TGTGCCAGCAGTGCCTCGGGAGGGCAATCCCTCCACTTT.

This clone was seen a handful of times. The chain links TRBV30 to TRBJ1-6; D remains ambiguous. The germline V gene has CDR1 GTSNPN and CDR2 SVGIG (reference sequence). With 4 bases removed from V and 7 bases from J, the gap between germline ends came to 8 bases. The CDR3 length is 12 residues. The CDR3 DNA sequence: TGTGCCTGGACGGGCGGGAATTCACCCCTCCACTTT. Its protein product is CAWTGGNSPLHF.

The gene calls are TRBV7-9 and TRBJ2-4; 7 bases match TRBD2. The V gene's germline CDR1 is SEHNR and CDR2 FQNEAQ (reference sequence). CDR3 length: 15 residues. V lost 4 bases, J lost 3 bases, and 6 bases stayed unmatched. CDR3 sequence: CASSSGGGGKNIQYF. In DNA form, the CDR3 reads TGTGCCAGCAGCTCTGGCGGGGGAGGCAAAAACATTCAGTACTTC.

V is TRBV6-5 and J is TRBJ1-6, with D perhaps matching TRBD1 (6 bases). Looked up from germline, CDR1 is MNHEY and CDR2 is SVGAGI. The CDR3 totals 15 residues. V lost 4 bases and J 2 bases, leaving 9 bases between the germline ends. The CDR3 reads CASSSGVPYNSPLHF. The CDR3 DNA follows: TGTGCCAGCAGTTCAGGGGTCCCCTATAATTCACCCCTCCACTTT.

The V and J genes are TRBV4-2 and TRBJ2-7; TRBD2 is a possible D gene (6 bases). CDR3 length: 17 residues. The V end was cut by 1 base, the J end by 2 bases, with 18 bases between. Germline CDR1 reads LGHNA; CDR2 reads YNFKEQ. The CDR3 DNA is TGTGCCAGCAGCCAAGTTGTAGGGCGGGGTTCCGCCTACGAGCAGTACTTC. This codes for CASSQVVGRGSAYEQYF.

J is TRBJ1-2 and V is TRBV18; 11 bases line up with TRBD1. The CDR3 has 16 amino acids. Germline trimming cut 5 bases from V and 4 bases from J; bases unmatched to any gene: 9. Germline loops: CDR1 KGHSH, CDR2 LQKENI. The CDR3: CASSNSGTGGAYGYTF. The CDR3 region has the DNA TGTGCCAGCTCAAACTCCGGGACAGGGGGTGCCTATGGCTACACCTTC.

The V gene is TRBV2, the J gene TRBJ2-7; the match to TRBD2 covers 13 bases. V dropped 4 bases and J dropped 6; count of bases not matched to a gene: 0. Germline V lookup: CDR1 SNHLY, CDR2 FYNNEI. The CDR3 is 13 residues long. CDR3 nucleotides: TGTGCCAGCAGTGGACTAGCGGGAGGCGAGCAGTACTTC. Protein product: CASSGLAGGEQYF.

This clone is a singleton in its sample. The chain uses TRBV4-2 and TRBJ1-5; the D is unclear. Germline assignment: CDR1 LGHNA and CDR2 YNFKEQ. The CDR3 runs to 13 residues. V was shortened by 0 bases and J by 6 bases, with 6 bases between the two germline ends. CDR3 nucleotides: TGTGCCAGCAGCCAAGATATCAGTCAGCCCCAGCATTTT. It specifies CASSQDISQPQHF.

The CDR3 DNA reads TGTGCCAGCACCCCGGGACAGGGAGGCTACGAGCAGTACTTC. The encoded protein is CASTPGQGGYEQYF. The V and J genes are TRBV2 and TRBJ2-7; 9 bases agree with TRBD1. The germline gives CDR1 SNHLY, CDR2 FYNNEI. Trimming at V came to 7 bases and at J to 3 bases, leaving 7 bases not matched to a gene. The CDR3 is made up of 14 amino acids.